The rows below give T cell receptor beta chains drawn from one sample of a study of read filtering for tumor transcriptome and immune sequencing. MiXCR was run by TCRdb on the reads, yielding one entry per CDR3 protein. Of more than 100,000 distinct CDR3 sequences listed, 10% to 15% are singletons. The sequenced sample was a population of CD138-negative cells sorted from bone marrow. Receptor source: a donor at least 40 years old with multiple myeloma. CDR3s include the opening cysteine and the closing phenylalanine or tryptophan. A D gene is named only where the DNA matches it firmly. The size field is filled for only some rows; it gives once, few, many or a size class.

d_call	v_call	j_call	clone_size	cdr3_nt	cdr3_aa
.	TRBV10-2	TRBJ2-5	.	TGCGCCGGCAGTGAGACTTCACAAGAGACCCAGTACTTC	CAGSETSQETQYF
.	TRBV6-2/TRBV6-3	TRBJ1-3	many	TGTGCCAGCAAACAGGGAATACCTGGAAACACCATATATTTT	CASKQGIPGNTIYF
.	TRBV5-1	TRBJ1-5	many	TGCGCCAGCAGCTTGGGGTCCGGGGCAGGGAAAAATCAGCCCCAGCATTTT	CASSLGSGAGKNQPQHF
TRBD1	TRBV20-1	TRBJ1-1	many	TGCAGTGCTAGAGGGGACAGGGGGCAAAGAGAAGCTTTCTTT	CSARGDRGQREAFF
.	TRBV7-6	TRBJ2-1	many	TGTGCCAGCAGTGGGGGCGGGGAGAGCTCCTACAATGAGCAGTTCTTC	CASSGGGESSYNEQFF
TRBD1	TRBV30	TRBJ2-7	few	TGTGCCCAGAGGACAGGGGGTACCTACGAGCAGTACTTC	CAQRTGGTYEQYF
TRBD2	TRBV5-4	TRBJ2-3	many	TGTGCCAGCAGCTTGGGATATCAACTAGCGGGGGTTAGCACAGATACGCAGTATTTT	CASSLGYQLAGVSTDTQYF
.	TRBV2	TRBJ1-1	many	TGTGCCAGCAGTGAAAGTGAGGGAGGGACTGAAGCTTTCTTT	CASSESEGGTEAFF
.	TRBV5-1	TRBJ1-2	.	TGCGCCAGCAGCTTGAGGCCCCCGGCCGCCGGCGGCTACACCTTC	CASSLRPPAAGGYTF
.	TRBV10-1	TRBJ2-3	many	TGCGCCAGCAGTGAGAGCCAGGGGTTCACAGATACGCAGTATTTT	CASSESQGFTDTQYF
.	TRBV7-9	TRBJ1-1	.	TGTGCCAGCAGCTTTGGTCGGCGGGCGAGGACTGAAGCTTTCTTT	CASSFGRRARTEAFF
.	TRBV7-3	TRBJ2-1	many	TGTGCCACGGGAAAAGGACCAAACAATGAGCAGTTCTTC	CATGKGPNNEQFF
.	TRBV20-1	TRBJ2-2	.	TGCAGTGCCCCCTCTGGGGTAAACACCGGGGAGCTGTTTTTT	CSAPSGVNTGELFF
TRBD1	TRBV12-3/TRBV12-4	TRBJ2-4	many	TGTGCCAGCAATTACAGGGGGAGCAAAAACATTCAGTACTTC	CASNYRGSKNIQYF
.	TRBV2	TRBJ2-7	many	TGTGCCAGCAGCAACTACGAGCAGTACTTC	CASSNYEQYF
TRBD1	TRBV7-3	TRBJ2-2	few	TGTGCCAGCAGTACAGGGGGCCCGAGCGGGGAGCTGTTTTTT	CASSTGGPSGELFF
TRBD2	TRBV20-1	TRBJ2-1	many	TGCAGTGCTAGAGTCTCACTAGCGGGAGCGTCGCAGTTCTTC	CSARVSLAGASQFF